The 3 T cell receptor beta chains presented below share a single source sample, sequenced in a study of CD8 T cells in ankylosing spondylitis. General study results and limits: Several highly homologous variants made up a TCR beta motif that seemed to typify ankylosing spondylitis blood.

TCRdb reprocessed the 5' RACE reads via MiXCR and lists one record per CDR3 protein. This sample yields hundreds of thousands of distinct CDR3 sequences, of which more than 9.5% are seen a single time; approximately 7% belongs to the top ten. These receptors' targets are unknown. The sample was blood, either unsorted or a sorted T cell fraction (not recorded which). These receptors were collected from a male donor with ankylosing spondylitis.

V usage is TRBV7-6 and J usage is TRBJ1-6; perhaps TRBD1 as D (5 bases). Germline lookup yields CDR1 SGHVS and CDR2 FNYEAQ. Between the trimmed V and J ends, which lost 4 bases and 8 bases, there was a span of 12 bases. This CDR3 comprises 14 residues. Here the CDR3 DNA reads TGTGCCAGCAGCTCCTCGTCAGGGTATTCACCCCTCCACTTT. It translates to CASSSSSGYSPLHF.

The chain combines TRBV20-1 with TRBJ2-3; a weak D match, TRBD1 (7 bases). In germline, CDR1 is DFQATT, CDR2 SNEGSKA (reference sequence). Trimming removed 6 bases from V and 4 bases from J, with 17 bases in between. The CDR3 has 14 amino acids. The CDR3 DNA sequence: TGCAGTGCCGCCGTGCAGGGGGGCTCAGATACGCAGTATTTT. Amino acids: CSAAVQGGSDTQYF.

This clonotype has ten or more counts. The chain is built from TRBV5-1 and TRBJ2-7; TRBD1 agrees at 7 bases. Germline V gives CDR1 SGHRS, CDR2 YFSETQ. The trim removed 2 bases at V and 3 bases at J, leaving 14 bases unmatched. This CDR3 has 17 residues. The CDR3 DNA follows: TGCGCCAGCAGCTTTGTGAAGGGGGCGAATTCTCTCTACGAGCAGTACTTC. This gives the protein CASSFVKGANSLYEQYF.